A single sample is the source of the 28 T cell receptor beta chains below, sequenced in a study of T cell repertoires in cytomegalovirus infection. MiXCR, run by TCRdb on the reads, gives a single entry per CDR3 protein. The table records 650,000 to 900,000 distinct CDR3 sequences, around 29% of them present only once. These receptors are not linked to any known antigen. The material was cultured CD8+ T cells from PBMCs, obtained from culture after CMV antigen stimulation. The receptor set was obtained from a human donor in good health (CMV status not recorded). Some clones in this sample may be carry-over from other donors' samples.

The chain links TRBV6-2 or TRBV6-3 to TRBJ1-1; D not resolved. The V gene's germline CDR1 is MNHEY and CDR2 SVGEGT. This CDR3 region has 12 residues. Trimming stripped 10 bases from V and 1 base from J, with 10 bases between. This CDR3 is CATLSWNTEAFF. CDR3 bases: TGTGCCACCCTATCCTGGAACACTGAAGCTTTCTTT.

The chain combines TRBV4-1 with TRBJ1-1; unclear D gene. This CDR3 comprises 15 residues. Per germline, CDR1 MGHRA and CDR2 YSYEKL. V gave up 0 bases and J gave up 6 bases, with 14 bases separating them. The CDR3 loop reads CASSQDPAISPEAFF. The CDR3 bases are TGCGCCAGCAGCCAAGACCCCGCAATTAGCCCTGAAGCTTTCTTT.

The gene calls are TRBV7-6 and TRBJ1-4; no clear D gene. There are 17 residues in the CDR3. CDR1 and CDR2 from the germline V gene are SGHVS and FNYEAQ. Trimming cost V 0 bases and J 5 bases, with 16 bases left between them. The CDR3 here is CASSLAPVGRQNEKLFF. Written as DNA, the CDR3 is TGTGCCAGCAGCTTAGCGCCTGTAGGCCGTCAAAATGAAAAACTGTTTTTT.

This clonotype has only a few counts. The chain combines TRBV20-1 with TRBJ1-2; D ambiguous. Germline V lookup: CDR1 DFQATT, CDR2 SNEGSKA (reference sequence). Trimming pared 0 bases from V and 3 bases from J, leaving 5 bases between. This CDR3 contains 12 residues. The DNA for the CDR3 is TGCAGTGCTAGAGACTACGACTATGGCTACACCTTC. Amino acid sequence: CSARDYDYGYTF.

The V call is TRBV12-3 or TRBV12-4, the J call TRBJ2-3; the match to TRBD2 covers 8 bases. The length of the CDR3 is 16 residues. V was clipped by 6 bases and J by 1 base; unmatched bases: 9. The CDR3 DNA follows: TGTGCCAGCAGCCGCATCACTAGCGGAGGCACAGATACGCAGTATTTT. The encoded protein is CASSRITSGGTDTQYF.

DNA of the CDR3: TGTGCCAGCACCTCCGGGAGGAATAATGGCAATCAGCCCCAGCATTTT. This encodes CASTSGRNNGNQPQHF. J is TRBJ1-5 and V is TRBV6-1; D is unclear. V gave up 7 bases and J gave up 2 bases, with 18 bases separating them. This CDR3 has 16 amino acids. CDR1 and CDR2 from the germline V gene are MNHNS and SASEGT.

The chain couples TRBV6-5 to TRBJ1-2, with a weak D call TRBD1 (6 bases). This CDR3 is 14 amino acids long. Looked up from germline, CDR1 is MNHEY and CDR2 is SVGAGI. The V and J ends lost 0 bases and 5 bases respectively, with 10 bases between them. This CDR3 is CASSYSYRDYGYTF. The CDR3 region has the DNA TGTGCCAGCAGTTACTCGTACAGGGATTATGGCTACACCTTC.

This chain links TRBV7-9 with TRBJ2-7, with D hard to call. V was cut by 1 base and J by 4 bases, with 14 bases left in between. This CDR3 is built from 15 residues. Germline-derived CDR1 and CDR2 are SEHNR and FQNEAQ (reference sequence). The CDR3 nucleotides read TGTGCCAGCAGCTTAGTTCCTAGTAGTTCGTACGAGCAGTACTTC. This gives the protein CASSLVPSSSYEQYF. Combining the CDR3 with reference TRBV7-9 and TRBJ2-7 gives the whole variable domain DTGVSQNPRHKITKRGQNVTFRCDPISEHNRLYWYRQTLGQGPEFLTYFQNEAQLEKSRLLSDRFSAERPKGSFSTLEIQRTEQGDSAMYLCASSLVPSSSYEQYFGPGTRLTVT.

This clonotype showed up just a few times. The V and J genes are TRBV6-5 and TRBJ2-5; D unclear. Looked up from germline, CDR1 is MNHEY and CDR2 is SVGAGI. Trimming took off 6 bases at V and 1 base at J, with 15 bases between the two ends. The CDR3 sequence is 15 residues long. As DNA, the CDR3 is TGTGCCAGCAGAGCTATATACCATCCCCAAGAGACCCAGTACTTC. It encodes CASRAIYHPQETQYF.

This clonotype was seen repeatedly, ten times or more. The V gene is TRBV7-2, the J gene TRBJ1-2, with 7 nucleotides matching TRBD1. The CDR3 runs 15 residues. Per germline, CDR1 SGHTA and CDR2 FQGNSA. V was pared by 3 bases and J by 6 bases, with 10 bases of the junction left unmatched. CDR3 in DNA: TGTGCCAGCAGCTTGACAGGGACCCCACATAATGGCTACACCTTC. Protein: CASSLTGTPHNGYTF.

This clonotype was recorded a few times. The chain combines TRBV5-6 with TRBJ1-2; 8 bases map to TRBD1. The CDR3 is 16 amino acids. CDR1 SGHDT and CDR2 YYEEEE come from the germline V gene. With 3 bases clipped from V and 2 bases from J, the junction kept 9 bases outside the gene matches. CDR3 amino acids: CASSSTFQGANYGYTF. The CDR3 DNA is TGTGCCAGCAGCTCAACCTTCCAGGGGGCCAACTATGGCTACACCTTC. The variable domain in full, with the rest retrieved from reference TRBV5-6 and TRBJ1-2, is DAGVTQSPTHLIKTRGQQVTLRCSPKSGHDTVSWYQQALGQGPQFIFQYYEEEERQRGNFPDRFSGHQFPNYSSELNVNALLLGDSALYLCASSSTFQGANYGYTFGSGTRLTVV.

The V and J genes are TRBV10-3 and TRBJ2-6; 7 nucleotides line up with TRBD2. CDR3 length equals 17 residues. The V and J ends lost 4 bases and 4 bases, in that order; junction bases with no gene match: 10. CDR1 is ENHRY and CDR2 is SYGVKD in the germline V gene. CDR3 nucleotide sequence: TGTGCCATCAGTGGGGGGGGACTGCGAGCCGGGGCCAACGTCCTGACTTTC. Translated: CAISGGGLRAGANVLTF.

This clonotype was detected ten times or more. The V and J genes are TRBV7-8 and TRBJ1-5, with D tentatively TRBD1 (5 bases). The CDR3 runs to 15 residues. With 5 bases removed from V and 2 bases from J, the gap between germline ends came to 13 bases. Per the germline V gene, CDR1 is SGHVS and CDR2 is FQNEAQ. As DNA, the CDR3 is TGTGCCAGCAGCCAGGATAGGGGACGCAATCAGCCCCAGCATTTT. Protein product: CASSQDRGRNQPQHF.

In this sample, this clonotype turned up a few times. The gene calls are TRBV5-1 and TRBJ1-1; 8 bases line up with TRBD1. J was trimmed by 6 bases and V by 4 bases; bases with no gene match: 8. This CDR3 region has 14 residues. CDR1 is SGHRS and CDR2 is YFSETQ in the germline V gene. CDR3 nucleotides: TGCGCCAGCAGCAACGGGACAGGCTGGGCTGAAGCTTTCTTT. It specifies CASSNGTGWAEAFF.

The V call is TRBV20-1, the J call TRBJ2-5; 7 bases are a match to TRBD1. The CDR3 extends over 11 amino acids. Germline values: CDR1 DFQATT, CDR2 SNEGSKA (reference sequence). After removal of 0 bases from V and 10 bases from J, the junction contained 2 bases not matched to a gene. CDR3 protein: CSAREDRRQYF. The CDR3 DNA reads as TGCAGTGCTAGAGAGGACAGGCGCCAGTACTTC.

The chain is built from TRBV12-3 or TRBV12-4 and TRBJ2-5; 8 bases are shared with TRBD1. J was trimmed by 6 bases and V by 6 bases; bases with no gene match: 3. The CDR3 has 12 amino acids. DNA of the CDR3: TGTGCCAGCAGCGACAGGGGAAAGACCCAGTACTTC. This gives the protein CASSDRGKTQYF.

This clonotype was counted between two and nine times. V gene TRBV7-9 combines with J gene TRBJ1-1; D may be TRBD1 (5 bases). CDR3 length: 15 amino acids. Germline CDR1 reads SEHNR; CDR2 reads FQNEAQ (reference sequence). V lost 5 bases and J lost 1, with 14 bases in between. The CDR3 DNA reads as TGTGCCAGCAGCGGGTTGGGACTGACGAACACTGAAGCTTTCTTT. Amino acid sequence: CASSGLGLTNTEAFF.

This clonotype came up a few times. CDR3 protein: CASSEALAVSSYNEQFF. CDR3 DNA: TGTGCCAGCAGTGAAGCCTTAGCGGTTAGCTCCTACAATGAGCAGTTCTTC. The chain carries TRBV2 and TRBJ2-1; D may be TRBD2 (6 bases). The CDR3 runs 17 residues. Looked up from germline, CDR1 is SNHLY and CDR2 is FYNNEI. The V end lost 0 bases, the J end lost 0 bases, and 12 bases lay between the germline ends.

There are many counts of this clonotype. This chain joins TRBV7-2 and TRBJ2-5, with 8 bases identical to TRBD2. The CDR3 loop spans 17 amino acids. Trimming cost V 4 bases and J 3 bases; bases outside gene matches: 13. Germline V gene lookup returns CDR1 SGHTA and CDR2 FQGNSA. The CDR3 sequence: CASSSPLRGGPEETQYF. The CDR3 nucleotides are TGTGCCAGCAGCTCCCCCCTTCGCGGGGGGCCGGAAGAGACCCAGTACTTC.

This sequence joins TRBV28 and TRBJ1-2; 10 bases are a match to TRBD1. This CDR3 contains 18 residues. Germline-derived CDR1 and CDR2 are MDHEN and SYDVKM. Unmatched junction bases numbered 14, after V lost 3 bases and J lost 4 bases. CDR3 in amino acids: CASSFRFFRDRGSYGYTF. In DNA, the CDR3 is TGTGCCAGCAGTTTCCGATTCTTCCGGGACAGGGGTAGCTATGGCTACACCTTC.

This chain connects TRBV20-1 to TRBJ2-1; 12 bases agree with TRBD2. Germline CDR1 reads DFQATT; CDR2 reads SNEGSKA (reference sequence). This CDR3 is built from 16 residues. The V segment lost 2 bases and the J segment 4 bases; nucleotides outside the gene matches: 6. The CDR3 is CSARSPSGGEYNEQFF. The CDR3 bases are TGCAGTGCTAGAAGTCCTAGCGGGGGGGAATACAATGAGCAGTTCTTC.

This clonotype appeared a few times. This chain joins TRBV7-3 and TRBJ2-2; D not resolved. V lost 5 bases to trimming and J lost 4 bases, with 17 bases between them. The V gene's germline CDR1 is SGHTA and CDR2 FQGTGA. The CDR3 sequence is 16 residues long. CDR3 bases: TGTGCCAGCAGCAATTCCCTCCGTCTGGGCACCGGGGAGCTGTTTTTT. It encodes CASSNSLRLGTGELFF.

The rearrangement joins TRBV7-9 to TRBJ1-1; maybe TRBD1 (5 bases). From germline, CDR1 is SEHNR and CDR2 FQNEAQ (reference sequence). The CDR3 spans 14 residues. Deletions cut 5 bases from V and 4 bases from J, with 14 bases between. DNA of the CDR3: TGTGCCAGCAGCGACGACAGTATAGCCACTGAAGCTTTCTTT. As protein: CASSDDSIATEAFF.

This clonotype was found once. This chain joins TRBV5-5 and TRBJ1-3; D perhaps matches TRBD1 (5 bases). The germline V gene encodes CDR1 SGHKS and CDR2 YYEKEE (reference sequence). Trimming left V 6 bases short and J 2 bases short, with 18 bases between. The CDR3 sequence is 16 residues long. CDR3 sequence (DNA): TGTGCCAGCACCCCCGGGGGTAACCTGGCTGGAAACACCATATATTTT. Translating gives CASTPGGNLAGNTIYF.

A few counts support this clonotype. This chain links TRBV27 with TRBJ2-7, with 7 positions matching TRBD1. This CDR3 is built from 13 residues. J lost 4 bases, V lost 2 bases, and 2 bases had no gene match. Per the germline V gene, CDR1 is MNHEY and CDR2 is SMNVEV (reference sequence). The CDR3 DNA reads TGTGCCAGCAGTTTAAAGGGGGCGTACGAGCAGTACTTC. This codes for CASSLKGAYEQYF.

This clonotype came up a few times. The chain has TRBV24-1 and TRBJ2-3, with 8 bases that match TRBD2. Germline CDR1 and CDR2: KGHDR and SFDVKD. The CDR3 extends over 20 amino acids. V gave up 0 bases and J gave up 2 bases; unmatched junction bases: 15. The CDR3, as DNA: TGTGCCACCAGTGATTTGCAAGAAGGGGCTAGCGGGCGAGACACAGATACGCAGTATTTT. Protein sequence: CATSDLQEGASGRDTDTQYF.

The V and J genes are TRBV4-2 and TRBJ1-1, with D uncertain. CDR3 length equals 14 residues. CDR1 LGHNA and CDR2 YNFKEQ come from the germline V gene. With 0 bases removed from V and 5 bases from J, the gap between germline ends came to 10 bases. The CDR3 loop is CASSQDSGWTEAFF. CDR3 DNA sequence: TGTGCCAGCAGCCAAGATTCGGGGTGGACTGAAGCTTTCTTT.

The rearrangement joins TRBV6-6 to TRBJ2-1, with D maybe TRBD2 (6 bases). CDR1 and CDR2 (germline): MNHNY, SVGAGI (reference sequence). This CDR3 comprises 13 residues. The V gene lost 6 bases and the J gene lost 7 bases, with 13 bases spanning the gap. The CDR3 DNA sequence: TGTGCCAGCAGACTTGGAGCGGGTAATGAGCAGTTCTTC. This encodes CASRLGAGNEQFF.